This T cell receptor (beta chain) originates from a study of blood T cell repertoires in COVID-19. As for the study in general: PBMCs, B-cell-depleted T cells, or T cells provided the cDNA or gDNA that made up the material.

Libraries were prepared by immunoSEQ multiplex PCR; TCRdb keeps only in-frame clonotypes and omits some of them. The sample lists some 62,000 clones; roughly 80% were seen once. The germline V gene has CDR1 SQVTM and CDR2 ANQGSEA. The junction had 9 bases not matched to a gene; V was cut back by 3 bases and J by 7 bases. This CDR3 spans 14 amino acids. Residents of about two dozen US areas, aged about 18 to 89 years, made up the participants. Categorization into cohorts depended on clinical history that participants reported. This receptor was taken from a woman aged 40 to 55 with acute COVID-19. This chain links TRBV29-1 with TRBJ2-1; TRBD1 matches at 7 bases. The sequenced sample consisted of PBMCs or T cells enriched from blood (not recorded which). CDR3: CSVEETGRINEQFF. In nucleotides, the CDR3 is TGCAGCGTTGAGGAGACAGGGAGAATAAATGAGCAGTTCTTC.